The 32 T cell receptor beta chains below all came from one sample that was sequenced in a study of T-cell reconstitution after alpha-beta-depleted transplantation in children (dated by TCRdb to the mid-2010s). The sample's treatment or condition label, in plain terms: allogeneic hematopoietic cell transplantation with graft depleted of TCRalphabeta T cells and CD19 B cells. Library prep was done by PCR. Sequencing instrument: Illumina HiSeq 2500. Molecular barcoding was employed in the preparation of TCR libraries, with unique molecular identifiers being used to normalize TCRbeta repertoire quantification. The raw public data were reprocessed by TCRdb itself: fastp quality trimming at Q25, MiXCR clonotype calling, in-frame beta chains only. Each entry is one CDR3 protein sequence, shown with its most common DNA and genes. The sample yields 800,000 to 1,000,000 distinct CDR3 sequences; around 30% were counted once. The ten largest clones capture roughly 28% of the sample.

Source: PBMCs, mostly from graft donor cells, taken 360 days after TCRalphabeta/CD19-depleted stem cell transplant. These receptors originate from a boy in the first two years of life who had a stem cell transplant for SCID, so the T cells may come from the graft donor.

The chain employs TRBV4-2 and TRBJ2-5; 10 positions match TRBD2. The V and J ends lost 3 bases and 2 bases, in that order; junction bases with no gene match: 6. Germline V gene data show CDR1 as LGHNA and CDR2 as YNFKEQ. The CDR3 length is 16 residues. The CDR3, as DNA: TGTGCCAGCAGCCACCGGCTAGCGGGGGTTCAAGAGACCCAGTACTTC. Its translation: CASSHRLAGVQETQYF.

This clonotype was detected a few times. This chain connects TRBV12-3 or TRBV12-4 to TRBJ2-2, with TRBD1 matching 8 bases. The CDR3 has 16 residues. Trimming cost V 6 bases and J 6 bases; bases outside gene matches: 12. The CDR3 is CASSSTGTGFAGELFF. CDR3 nucleotides: TGTGCCAGCAGCTCCACCGGGACAGGATTCGCCGGGGAGCTGTTTTTT.

The chain couples TRBV10-2 to TRBJ2-3, with TRBD2 identical over 12 bases. CDR3 length equals 18 residues. Trimming at V came to 6 bases and at J to 3 bases, leaving 13 bases not matched to a gene. CDR1 WSHSY and CDR2 SAAADI come from the germline V gene. The DNA for the CDR3 is TGCGCCAGCAGCCCAACTAGCGGGGGGTCGACGGGGACAGATACGCAGTATTTT. Residues: CASSPTSGGSTGTDTQYF.

The table lists this clonotype with a few counts. The chain carries TRBV5-1 and TRBJ2-1; 12 nucleotides agree with TRBD2. Germline lookup yields CDR1 SGHRS and CDR2 YFSETQ. V shed 4 bases, J shed 8 bases, and the junction held 10 bases outside the gene matches. This CDR3 region has 16 residues. The CDR3: CASSPPSGGANYEQFF. The CDR3 DNA follows: TGCGCCAGCAGCCCTCCTAGCGGGGGGGCCAACTATGAGCAGTTCTTC.

The sample holds a few counts of this clonotype. A junction boundary mismatches the germline segment, possibly from a read error. The genes are TRBV5-1 and TRBJ2-7, with D perhaps assigned TRBD1 or TRBD2 (5 bases each). Per the germline V gene, CDR1 is SGHRS and CDR2 is YFSETQ. The length of the CDR3 is 14 residues. Here the CDR3 reads CASSWDGSSYEQYF. The CDR3 nucleotides read TGTGCCAGCAGTTGGGACGGAAGCTCCTACGAGCAGTACTTC.

V gene TRBV5-1 combines with J gene TRBJ1-1, with TRBD1 matching over 9 bases. Germline V gene sequence: CDR1 SGHRS, CDR2 YFSETQ. The CDR3 spans 14 residues. The trim removed 1 base at V and 11 bases at J, leaving 9 bases unmatched. The CDR3 DNA sequence: TGCGCCAGCAGCTTGACAGGGGGCGATGTGGGCGCTTTCTTT. It yields the protein CASSLTGGDVGAFF.

CDR3 nucleotides: TGTGCCAGCAGTTACAGAGCGGGGGAACCCTCTAACTACGAGCAGTACTTC. Translating it yields CASSYRAGEPSNYEQYF. The rearrangement links TRBV6-5 to TRBJ2-7, with 8 bases lining up with TRBD2. The CDR3 extends over 17 amino acids. The trim removed 2 bases at V and 3 bases at J, leaving 12 bases unmatched. Germline V gene data show CDR1 as MNHEY and CDR2 as SVGAGI.

This sequence joins TRBV29-1 and TRBJ2-6, with D unresolved. Looked up from germline, CDR1 is SQVTM and CDR2 is ANQGSEA. The germline V and J ends were trimmed by 4 bases and 2 bases, with 9 bases remaining between them. The CDR3 covers 14 residues. The CDR3 loop reads CSVAVTPGANVLTF. CDR3 DNA sequence: TGCAGCGTTGCCGTGACTCCTGGGGCCAACGTCCTGACTTTC.

V usage is TRBV15 and J usage is TRBJ1-4; possible D gene TRBD1, 6 bases. The germline V gene encodes CDR1 LNHNV and CDR2 YYDKDF (reference sequence). The ends were cut back, 0 bases at V and 0 bases at J, with 14 bases in the middle. CDR3 size: 18 residues. Written as DNA, the CDR3 is TGTGCCACCAGCAGAGATCATTCAGGGGACACAACTAATGAAAAACTGTTTTTT. This sequence encodes CATSRDHSGDTTNEKLFF.

J is TRBJ2-2 and V is TRBV12-3 or TRBV12-4, with no clear D. The V end was cut by 3 bases, the J end by 5 bases, with 19 bases between. CDR3 length: 17 residues. The CDR3 nucleotides read TGTGCCAGCAGTTTTAATGAAGGGATCGGTAGGACCGGGGAGCTGTTTTTT. Encoded protein: CASSFNEGIGRTGELFF.

This clonotype was counted once. The chain employs TRBV30 and TRBJ1-3; D gene uncertain. The CDR3 extends over 13 amino acids. CDR1 GTSNPN and CDR2 SVGIG come from the germline V gene (reference sequence). V dropped 2 bases and J dropped 3 bases, with 8 bases sitting between them. CDR3 region: CAWSPMGGNTIYF. The CDR3 nucleotides read TGTGCCTGGAGTCCCATGGGTGGAAACACCATATATTTT.

The chain combines TRBV2 with TRBJ2-5; no clear D. Germline CDR1 SNHLY, CDR2 FYNNEI. V was clipped by 7 bases and J by 5 bases, with 17 bases between them. The CDR3 runs 14 residues. The DNA for the CDR3 is TGTGCCAGCACGAAAAGGAGTATATCGGAGACCCAGTACTTC. Its translation is CASTKRSISETQYF.

This clonotype was found once. This chain connects TRBV27 to TRBJ2-7; weak D call: TRBD2 (7 bases). V lost 2 bases to trimming and J lost 3 bases, with 11 bases between them. Germline V gene lookup returns CDR1 MNHEY and CDR2 SMNVEV (reference sequence). This CDR3 contains 14 residues. CDR3 amino acids: CASSLRGGHYEQYF. CDR3 DNA: TGTGCCAGCAGTTTAAGGGGGGGCCACTACGAGCAGTACTTC.

The chain joins TRBV6-6 to TRBJ1-5, with D hard to call. V lost 7 bases and J 6 bases, leaving 13 bases between the germline ends. The CDR3 loop spans 13 amino acids. Germline V gene data show CDR1 as MNHNY and CDR2 as SVGAGI (reference sequence). This CDR3 reads CASKWVPGQPQHF. In DNA form, the CDR3 reads TGTGCCAGCAAGTGGGTCCCCGGTCAGCCCCAGCATTTT.

The CDR3 DNA reads as TGTGCCAGTTCGTTTGGGGGCCCATTTAGCACTGAAGCTTTCTTT. Translating gives CASSFGGPFSTEAFF. This chain links TRBV19 with TRBJ1-1; perhaps TRBD1 as D (6 bases). CDR1 is LNHDA, CDR2 SQIVND, per germline (reference sequence). V lost 8 bases and J 4 bases, leaving 20 bases between the germline ends. The CDR3 spans 15 residues.

V usage is TRBV29-1 and J usage is TRBJ2-3; TRBD2 aligns across 10 bases. Losses at the gene ends were 0 bases for V and 4 bases for J; bases not matched to a gene: 10. CDR3 length: 17 amino acids. Germline V gene sequence: CDR1 SQVTM, CDR2 ANQGSEA. The CDR3 protein is CSVEDFIAGGQADTQYF. The CDR3 coding sequence is TGCAGCGTTGAAGATTTCATAGCGGGGGGACAGGCAGATACGCAGTATTTT.

V usage is TRBV6-5 and J usage is TRBJ2-1, with 9 bases aligning to TRBD2. CDR3 size: 15 residues. The junction had 3 bases not matched to a gene; V was cut back by 2 bases and J by 4 bases. Germline assignment: CDR1 MNHEY and CDR2 SVGAGI. The CDR3 protein is CASSYRRGGYNEQFF. In nucleotides, the CDR3 is TGTGCCAGCAGTTACCGGCGGGGGGGGTACAATGAGCAGTTCTTC.

This clonotype was seen more than once but under ten times. V and J are TRBV30 and TRBJ1-5; weak D call: TRBD1 (5 bases). Germline assignment: CDR1 GTSNPN and CDR2 SVGIG (reference sequence). The CDR3 runs 14 residues. V lost 3 bases and J lost 2, with 11 bases in between. In nucleotides, the CDR3 is TGTGCCTGGAGCCGGGACGGAGGCAATCAGCCCCAGCATTTT. This encodes CAWSRDGGNQPQHF.

The chain employs TRBV6-2 or TRBV6-3 and TRBJ2-2, with unresolved D. V lost 8 bases to trimming and J lost 3 bases, with 13 bases between them. The CDR3 loop spans 14 amino acids. Germline V lookup: CDR1 MNHEY, CDR2 SVGEGT. The CDR3 sequence: CASAFWIYTGELFF. As DNA, the CDR3 is TGTGCCAGCGCTTTCTGGATCTACACCGGGGAGCTGTTTTTT.

This chain uses TRBV18 with TRBJ2-3, with D hard to call. In germline, CDR1 is KGHSH, CDR2 LQKENI. The CDR3 is made up of 15 amino acids. The V gene lost 0 bases and the J gene lost 2 bases, with 9 bases spanning the gap. CDR3 in DNA: TGTGCCAGCTCACCACCTTCCCCGGTCACAGATACGCAGTATTTT. Amino acid sequence: CASSPPSPVTDTQYF.

This clonotype was observed a handful of times. The V call is TRBV20-1, the J call TRBJ2-7; 7 nucleotides align to TRBD2. With 6 bases clipped from V and 3 bases from J, the junction kept 11 bases outside the gene matches. The CDR3 consists of 14 residues. The germline V gene has CDR1 DFQATT and CDR2 SNEGSKA (reference sequence). Here the CDR3 DNA reads TGCAGTGCGCCACGGACTAGATATGGCTACGAGCAGTACTTC. Protein: CSAPRTRYGYEQYF.

J is TRBJ1-1 and V is TRBV29-1; D is unclear. Looked up from germline, CDR1 is SQVTM and CDR2 is ANQGSEA. This CDR3 has 14 amino acids. V was clipped by 2 bases and J by 0 bases, with 10 bases between them. This chain's CDR3 is CSVERLDLNTEAFF. The CDR3 DNA sequence: TGCAGCGTTGAACGGCTAGACCTGAACACTGAAGCTTTCTTT.

This chain uses TRBV6-2 or TRBV6-3 with TRBJ2-3, with 7 bases that match TRBD1. J lost 6 bases, V lost 0 bases, and 6 bases had no gene match. This CDR3 comprises 15 residues. Per the germline V gene, CDR1 is MNHEY and CDR2 is SVGEGT. Here the CDR3 DNA reads TGTGCCAGCAGTTACTCCAGGGGGAACGCGGATACGCAGTATTTT. Translated: CASSYSRGNADTQYF.

The V call is TRBV11-1, the J call TRBJ1-2; D might be TRBD1 (5 bases). Germline CDR1 and CDR2: SGHAT and FQDESV (reference sequence). This CDR3 is built from 18 residues. V lost 5 bases to trimming and J lost 0 bases, with 22 bases between them. CDR3 residues: CASSLPRGAGIPNYGYTF. CDR3 in DNA: TGTGCCAGCAGCCTCCCCAGAGGAGCAGGGATCCCTAACTATGGCTACACCTTC. Together with reference TRBV11-1 and TRBJ1-2, the CDR3 gives the full variable domain: EAEVAQSPRYKITEKSQAVAFWCDPISGHATLYWYRQILGQGPELLVQFQDESVVDDSQLPKDRFSAERLKGVDSTLKIQPAELGDSAMYLCASSLPRGAGIPNYGYTFGSGTRLTVV.

In its sample, this clonotype was seen a few times. The genes are TRBV10-1 and TRBJ2-1; D tentatively reads TRBD1 or TRBD2 (6 bases each). Trimming pared 0 bases from V and 0 bases from J, leaving 9 bases between. From germline, CDR1 is WNHNN and CDR2 SYGVQD (reference sequence). This CDR3 has 16 residues. CDR3 sequence: CASSESEGVSYNEQFF. CDR3 nucleotide sequence: TGCGCCAGCAGTGAGTCGGAGGGGGTCTCCTACAATGAGCAGTTCTTC.

This chain uses TRBV11-3 with TRBJ2-2; the D gene could be TRBD1 or TRBD2 (5 bases each). The CDR3 runs to 15 residues. Trimming shortened V by 4 bases and J by 3 bases, and 12 bases separated the two germline ends. From germline, CDR1 is SGHNT and CDR2 YENEEA. CDR3 loop: CASSSEGEYTGELFF. The CDR3 nucleotides are TGTGCCAGCAGCTCAGAAGGGGAGTACACCGGGGAGCTGTTTTTT.

V and J are TRBV5-1 and TRBJ2-1; 11 nucleotides line up with TRBD2. The CDR3 runs 17 residues. Germline CDR1 reads SGHRS; CDR2 reads YFSETQ. The trim removed 3 bases at V and 2 bases at J, leaving 7 bases unmatched. Written as DNA, the CDR3 is TGCGCCAGCAGCTCTCTAGCGGGGGGCCCCACCTACAATGAGCAGTTCTTC. Translation gives CASSSLAGGPTYNEQFF.

This clonotype has a handful of counts. Here the CDR3 reads CAIGRGLQETQYF. For the CDR3, the DNA is TGTGCCATCGGACGGGGGCTTCAAGAGACCCAGTACTTC. V is TRBV28 and J is TRBJ2-5; D possibly matches TRBD1 or TRBD2 (6 bases each). Germline V gives CDR1 MDHEN, CDR2 SYDVKM. The CDR3 consists of 13 residues. Trimming stripped 10 bases from V and 2 bases from J, with 14 bases between.

This clonotype was seen only a few times. The genes are TRBV7-9 and TRBJ1-6, with D hard to call. The germline V gene has CDR1 SEHNR and CDR2 FQNEAQ (reference sequence). V was pared by 3 bases and J by 10 bases, with 16 bases between. The CDR3 totals 15 residues. CDR3 coding DNA: TGTGCCAGCAGCTTCGTAGGGTTGAAGGGATCACCCCTCCACTTT. Amino acids: CASSFVGLKGSPLHF.

This sequence joins TRBV6-5 and TRBJ1-2; no clear D gene. Germline V gives CDR1 MNHEY, CDR2 SVGAGI. The CDR3 is made up of 15 amino acids. Trimming stripped 6 bases from V and 4 bases from J, with 18 bases between. In nucleotides, the CDR3 is TGTGCCAGCAGACCTCAACGGGGAGAGGGCTATGGCTACACCTTC. It encodes CASRPQRGEGYGYTF.

A few counts support this clonotype. The chain carries TRBV12-3 or TRBV12-4 and TRBJ1-6, with TRBD1 as a possible D gene (6 bases). CDR3 size: 14 residues. Deletions cut 5 bases from V and 11 bases from J, with 16 bases between. The DNA of the CDR3 is TGTGCCAGCAGTACAGGGACGGTCGGCACACCCCTCCACTTT. It codes for CASSTGTVGTPLHF.

This clonotype has more than one count but fewer than ten. This chain links TRBV12-3 or TRBV12-4 with TRBJ2-5; TRBD2 aligns across 13 bases. The CDR3 has 16 residues. The junction had 4 bases not matched to a gene; V was cut back by 5 bases and J by 1 base. The CDR3 nucleotides are TGTGCCAGCAGTCCCGGGACTAGCGGGGTCCAAGAGACCCAGTACTTC. This encodes CASSPGTSGVQETQYF.